This T cell receptor beta chain was profiled in a study of T cells in localized non-small cell lung cancer. Findings and caveats of the study: Among the tissues sampled, uninvolved adjacent lung had the highest T cell clonality, above tumor. Longer overall survival was associated with a higher density of T cells in the blood. The study detected a median about 60 of the top 100 tumor clones in adjacent lung.

This table comes from immunoSEQ multiplex PCR, and its TCRdb copy is limited to in-frame clones, with some not included. The table has tens of thousands of clones, 70% to 90% seen once; the top ten hold 4.5% to 5.5%. As regards this clone: No antigen is known for it.

This CDR3 contains 17 residues. Germline values: CDR1 SGHVS, CDR2 FQNEAQ. Trimming took off 1 base at V and 1 base at J, with 13 bases between the two ends. The specimen was peripheral blood, collected before any cancer treatment. V and J are TRBV7-8 and TRBJ2-2, with D perhaps TRBD2 (6 bases). The sequence came from a woman between 35 and 75 years old with stage I lung adenocarcinoma. The chain's CDR3 is CASSLGRAGKNTGELFF. The CDR3 DNA is TGTGCCAGCAGCTTAGGGCGGGCGGGGAAGAACACCGGGGAGCTGTTTTTT.